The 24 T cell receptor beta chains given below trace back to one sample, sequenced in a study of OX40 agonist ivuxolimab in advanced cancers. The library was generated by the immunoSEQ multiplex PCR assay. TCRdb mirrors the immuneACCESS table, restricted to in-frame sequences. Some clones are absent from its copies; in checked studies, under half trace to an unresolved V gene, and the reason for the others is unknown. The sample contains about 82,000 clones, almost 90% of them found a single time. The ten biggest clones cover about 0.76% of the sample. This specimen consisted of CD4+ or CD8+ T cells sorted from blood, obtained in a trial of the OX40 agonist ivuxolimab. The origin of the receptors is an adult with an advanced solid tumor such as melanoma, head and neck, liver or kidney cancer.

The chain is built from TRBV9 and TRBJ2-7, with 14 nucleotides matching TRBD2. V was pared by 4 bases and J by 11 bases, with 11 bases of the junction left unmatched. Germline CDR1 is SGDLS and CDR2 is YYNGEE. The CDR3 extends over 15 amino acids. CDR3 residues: CASSTTGLAGVDEYF. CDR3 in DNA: TGTGCCAGCAGCACCACGGGACTAGCGGGAGTGGATGAGTACTTC.

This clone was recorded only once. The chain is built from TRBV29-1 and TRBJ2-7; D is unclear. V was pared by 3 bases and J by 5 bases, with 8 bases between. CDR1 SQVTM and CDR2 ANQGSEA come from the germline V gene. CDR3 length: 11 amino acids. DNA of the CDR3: TGCAGCGTTGATAGGGATCACGAGCAGTACTTC. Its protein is CSVDRDHEQYF.

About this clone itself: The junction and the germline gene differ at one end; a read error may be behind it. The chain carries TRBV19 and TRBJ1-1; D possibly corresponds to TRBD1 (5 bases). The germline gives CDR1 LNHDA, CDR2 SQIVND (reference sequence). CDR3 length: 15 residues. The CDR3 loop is CASRRSNRGSPEAFF. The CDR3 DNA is TGTGCCAGTAGGAGGAGTAATAGGGGTAGCCCTGAGGCTTTCTTT.

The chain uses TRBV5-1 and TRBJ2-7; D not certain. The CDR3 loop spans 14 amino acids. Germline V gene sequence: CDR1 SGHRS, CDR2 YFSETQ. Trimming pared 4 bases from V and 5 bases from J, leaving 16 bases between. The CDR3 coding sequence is TGCGCCAGCAGCGTTGGTTCCTTATCAAACGAGCAGTACTTC. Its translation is CASSVGSLSNEQYF. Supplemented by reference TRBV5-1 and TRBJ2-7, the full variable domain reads KAGVTQTPRYLIKTRGQQVTLSCSPISGHRSVSWYQQTPGQGLQFLFEYFSETQRNKGNFPGRFSGRQFSNSRSEMNVSTLELGDSALYLCASSVGSLSNEQYFGPGTRLTVT.

CDR3: CASSPRPNQETQYF. The CDR3 coding sequence is TGTGCCAGCTCACCCAGACCGAACCAAGAGACCCAGTACTTC. The chain carries TRBV18 and TRBJ2-5; D not certain. Looked up from germline, CDR1 is KGHSH and CDR2 is LQKENI. This CDR3 region has 14 residues. Trimming took off 3 bases at V and 0 bases at J, with 8 bases between the two ends.

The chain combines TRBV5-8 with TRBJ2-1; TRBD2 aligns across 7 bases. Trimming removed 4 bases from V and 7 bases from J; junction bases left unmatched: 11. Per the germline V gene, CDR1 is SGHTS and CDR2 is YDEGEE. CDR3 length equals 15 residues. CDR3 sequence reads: CASSRSTSPRNEQFF. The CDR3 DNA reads TGTGCCAGCAGCCGTTCGACTAGCCCACGGAATGAGCAGTTCTTC. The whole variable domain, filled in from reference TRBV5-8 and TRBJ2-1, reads EAGVTQSPTHLIKTRGQQATLRCSPISGHTSVYWYQQALGLGLQFLLWYDEGEERNRGNFPPRFSGRQFPNYSSELNVNALELEDSALYLCASSRSTSPRNEQFFGPGTRLTVL.

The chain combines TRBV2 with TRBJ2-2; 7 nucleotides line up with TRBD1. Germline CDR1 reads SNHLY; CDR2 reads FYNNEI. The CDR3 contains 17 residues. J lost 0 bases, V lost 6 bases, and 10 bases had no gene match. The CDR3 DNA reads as TGTGCCAGCAGCCTGACAGGGCCCTACGCGAACACCGGGGAGCTGTTTTTT. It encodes CASSLTGPYANTGELFF. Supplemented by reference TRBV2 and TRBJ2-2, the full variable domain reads EPEVTQTPSHQVTQMGQEVILRCVPISNHLYFYWYRQILGQKVEFLVSFYNNEISEKSEIFDDQFSVERPDGSNFTLKIRSTKLEDSAMYFCASSLTGPYANTGELFFGEGSRLTVL.

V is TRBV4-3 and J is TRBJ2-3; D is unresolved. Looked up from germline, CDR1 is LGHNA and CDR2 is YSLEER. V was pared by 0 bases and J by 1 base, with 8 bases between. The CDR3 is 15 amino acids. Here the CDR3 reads CASSQDIGRTDTQYF. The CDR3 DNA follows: TGCGCCAGCAGCCAAGATATCGGGCGCACAGATACGCAGTATTTT.

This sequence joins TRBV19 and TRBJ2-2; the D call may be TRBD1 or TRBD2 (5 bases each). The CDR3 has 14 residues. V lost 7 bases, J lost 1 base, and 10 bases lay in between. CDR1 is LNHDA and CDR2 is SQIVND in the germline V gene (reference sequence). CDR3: CASIRDGNTGELFF. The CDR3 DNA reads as TGTGCCAGTATCAGGGACGGGAACACCGGGGAGCTGTTTTTT. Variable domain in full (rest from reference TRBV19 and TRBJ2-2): DGGITQSPKYLFRKEGQNVTLSCEQNLNHDAMYWYRQDPGQGLRLIYYSQIVNDFQKGDIAEGYSVSREKKESFPLTVTSAQKNPTAFYLCASIRDGNTGELFFGEGSRLTVL.

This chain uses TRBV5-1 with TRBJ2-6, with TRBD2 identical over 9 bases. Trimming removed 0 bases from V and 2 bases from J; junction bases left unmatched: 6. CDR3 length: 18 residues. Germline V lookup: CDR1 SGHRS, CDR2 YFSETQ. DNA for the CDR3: TGCGCCAGCAGCTTGGGAGGGCTAGCGGGACCTGGGGCCAACGTCCTGACTTTC. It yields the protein CASSLGGLAGPGANVLTF.

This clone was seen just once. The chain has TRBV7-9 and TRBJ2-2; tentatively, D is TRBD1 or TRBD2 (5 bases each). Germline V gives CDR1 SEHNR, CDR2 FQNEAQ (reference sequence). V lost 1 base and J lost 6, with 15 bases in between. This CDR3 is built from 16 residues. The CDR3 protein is CASSLGSPGSSGELFF. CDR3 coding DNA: TGTGCCAGCAGCTTAGGAAGTCCAGGGAGCTCCGGGGAGCTGTTTTTT.

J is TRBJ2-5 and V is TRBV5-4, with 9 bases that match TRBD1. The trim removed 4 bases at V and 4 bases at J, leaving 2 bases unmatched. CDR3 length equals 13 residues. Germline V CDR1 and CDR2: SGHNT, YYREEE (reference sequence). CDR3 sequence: CASSTDRGETQYF. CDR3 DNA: TGTGCCAGCAGCACGGACAGGGGAGAGACCCAGTACTTC.

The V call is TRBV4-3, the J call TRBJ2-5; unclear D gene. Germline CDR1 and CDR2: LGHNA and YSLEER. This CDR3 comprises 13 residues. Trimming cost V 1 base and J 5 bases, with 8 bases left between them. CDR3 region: CASSQGPFETQYF. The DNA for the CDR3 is TGCGCCAGCAGCCAAGGTCCGTTCGAGACCCAGTACTTC.

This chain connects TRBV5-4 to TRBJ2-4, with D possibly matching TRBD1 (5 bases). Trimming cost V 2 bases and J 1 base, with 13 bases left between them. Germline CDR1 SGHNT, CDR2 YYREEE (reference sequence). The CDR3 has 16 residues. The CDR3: CASSFVQGDAKNIQYF. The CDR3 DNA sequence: TGTGCCAGCAGCTTTGTGCAGGGCGATGCCAAAAACATTCAGTACTTC.

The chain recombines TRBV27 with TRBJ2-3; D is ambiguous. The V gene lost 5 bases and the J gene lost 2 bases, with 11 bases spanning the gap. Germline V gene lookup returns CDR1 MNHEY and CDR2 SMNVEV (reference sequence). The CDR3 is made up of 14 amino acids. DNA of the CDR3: TGTGCCAGCAGTGCCCGCCCCTTCACAGATACGCAGTATTTT. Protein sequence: CASSARPFTDTQYF.

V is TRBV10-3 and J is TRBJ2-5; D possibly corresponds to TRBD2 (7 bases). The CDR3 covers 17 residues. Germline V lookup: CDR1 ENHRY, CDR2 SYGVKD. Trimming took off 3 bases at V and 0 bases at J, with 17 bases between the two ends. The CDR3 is CAISERSRGGYQETQYF. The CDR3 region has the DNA TGTGCCATCAGTGAACGGTCCAGGGGAGGGTACCAAGAGACCCAGTACTTC.

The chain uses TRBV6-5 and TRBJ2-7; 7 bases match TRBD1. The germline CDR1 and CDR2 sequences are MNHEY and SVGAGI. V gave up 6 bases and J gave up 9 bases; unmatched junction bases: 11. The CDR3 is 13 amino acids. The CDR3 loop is CASRPQGRFGQYF. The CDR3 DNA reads TGTGCCAGCAGGCCACAGGGGCGGTTCGGGCAGTACTTC.

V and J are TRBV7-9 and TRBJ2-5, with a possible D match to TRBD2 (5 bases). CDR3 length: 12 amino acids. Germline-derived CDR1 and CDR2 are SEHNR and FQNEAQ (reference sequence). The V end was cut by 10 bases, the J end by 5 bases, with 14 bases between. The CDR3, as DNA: TGTGCCACTAGCCCCACGGGTGAGACCCAGTACTTC. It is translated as CATSPTGETQYF.

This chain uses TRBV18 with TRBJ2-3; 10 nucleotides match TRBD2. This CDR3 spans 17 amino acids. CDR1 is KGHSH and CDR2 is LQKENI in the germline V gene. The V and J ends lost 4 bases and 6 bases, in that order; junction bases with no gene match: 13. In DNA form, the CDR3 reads TGTGCCAGCTCACGAAATCCCCCTAGCGGGAGTGGGGATACGCAGTATTTT. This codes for CASSRNPPSGSGDTQYF.

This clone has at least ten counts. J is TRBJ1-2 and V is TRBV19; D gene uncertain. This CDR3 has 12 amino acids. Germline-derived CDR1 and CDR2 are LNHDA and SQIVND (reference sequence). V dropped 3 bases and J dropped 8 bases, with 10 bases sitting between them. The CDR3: CASSIYLGGYTF. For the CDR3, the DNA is TGTGCCAGTAGTATTTATCTGGGAGGCTACACCTTC.

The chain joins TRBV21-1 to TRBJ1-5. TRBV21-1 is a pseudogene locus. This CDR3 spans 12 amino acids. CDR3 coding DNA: TGTGCCAGTGGGGTTAGCAATCAGCCCCAGCATTTT. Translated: CASGVSNQPQHF.

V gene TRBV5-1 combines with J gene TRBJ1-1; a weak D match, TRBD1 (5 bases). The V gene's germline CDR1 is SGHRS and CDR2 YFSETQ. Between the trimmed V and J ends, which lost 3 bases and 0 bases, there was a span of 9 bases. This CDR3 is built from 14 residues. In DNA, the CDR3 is TGCGCCAGCAGCTGGGGCCCAATGAACACTGAAGCTTTCTTT. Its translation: CASSWGPMNTEAFF.

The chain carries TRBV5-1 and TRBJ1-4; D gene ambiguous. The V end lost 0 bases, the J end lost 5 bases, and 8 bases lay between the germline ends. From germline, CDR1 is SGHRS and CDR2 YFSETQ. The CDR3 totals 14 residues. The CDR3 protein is CASSLAGNNEKLFF. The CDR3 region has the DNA TGCGCCAGCAGCTTGGCGGGCAACAATGAAAAACTGTTTTTT.

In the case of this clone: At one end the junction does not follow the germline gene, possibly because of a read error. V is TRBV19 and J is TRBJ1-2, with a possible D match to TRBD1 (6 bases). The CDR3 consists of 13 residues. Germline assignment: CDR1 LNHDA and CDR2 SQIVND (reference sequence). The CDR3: CASRGSRQVSFSF. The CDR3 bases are TGTGCCAGTAGGGGCTCAAGACAGGTGTCCTTCTCCTTC.